The source of this T cell receptor (beta chain) is a study of shared clonotypes between healthy human individuals. Across the study: The plates for each donor numbered three CD4 naive, three CD4 memory, two CD8 naive and one CD8 memory.

Trimming at V came to 1 base and at J to 5 bases, leaving 7 bases not matched to a gene. The CDR3 consists of 15 residues. Germline CDR1 MNHNS, CDR2 SASEGT. Measured with immunoSEQ multiplex PCR; TCRdb has only the in-frame clones, and not every one. Among 2 million to 3 million clones listed, just over 90% were seen once. Specimen: naive CD4+ T cells sorted from blood. Subset meaning: CD45RA+ positively selected. The clonotype comes from a man younger than 35 in good health. The chain recombines TRBV6-1 with TRBJ2-7; 8 nucleotides align to TRBD2. The CDR3 bases are TGTGCCAGCAGTGAAGGGGTAGCGGGGAACAACGAGCAGTACTTC. This encodes CASSEGVAGNNEQYF.